Presented here are 8 T cell receptor beta chains from one specimen sequenced in a study of preoperative IRX-2 immunotherapy in early breast cancer. Treatment denoted: preoperative locoregional IRX-2 cytokine immunotherapy. Profiled with immunoSEQ multiplex PCR; TCRdb holds only in-frame clones, not every one. The table has about 28,000 clones, about 79% seen once. Collection of the sample occurred from a patient treated with IRX-2 immunotherapy. The receptors here all came from a human donor with breast cancer.

The V and J genes are TRBV7-6 and TRBJ2-2, with 10 positions matching TRBD2. Germline V gives CDR1 SGHVS, CDR2 FNYEAQ. V dropped 5 bases and J dropped 7; count of bases not matched to a gene: 10. CDR3 size: 16 residues. The CDR3 nucleotides read TGTGCCAGCAGCCAAGATGTTAGCGGGGGGTTCGGGGAGCTGTTTTTT. Translating gives CASSQDVSGGFGELFF.

The chain is built from TRBV11-3 and TRBJ2-7; TRBD1 agrees at 7 bases. The CDR3 sequence is 15 residues long. J was trimmed by 2 bases and V by 5 bases; bases with no gene match: 9. CDR1 is SGHNT and CDR2 is YENEEA in the germline V gene. Here the CDR3 reads CASSNAGGAAYEQYF. The CDR3 nucleotides are TGTGCCAGCAGCAACGCAGGGGGTGCCGCCTACGAGCAGTACTTC.

This chain joins TRBV7-7 and TRBJ1-5; 11 bases align to TRBD1. This CDR3 spans 14 amino acids. The V gene's germline CDR1 is SSHAT and CDR2 FNYEAQ (reference sequence). V gave up 5 bases and J gave up 6 bases; unmatched junction bases: 3. Here the CDR3 DNA reads TGTGCCAGCAGCCGGACAGGGGGCGGTCAGCCCCAGCATTTT. Its protein product is CASSRTGGGQPQHF.

This clone was recorded once. The V and J genes are TRBV18 and TRBJ2-7; D possibly corresponds to TRBD2 (5 bases). The CDR3 runs to 12 residues. With 2 bases removed from V and 5 bases from J, the gap between germline ends came to 7 bases. Germline CDR1 reads KGHSH; CDR2 reads LQKENI. CDR3 sequence: CASSPTGDEQYF. CDR3 in DNA: TGTGCCAGCTCACCAACCGGGGACGAGCAGTACTTC.

The rearrangement uses TRBV6-8 and TRBJ1-2, with D uncertain. The germline CDR1 and CDR2 sequences are MNHGY and SAAAGT. This CDR3 region has 13 residues. V was pared by 0 bases and J by 0 bases, with 2 bases between. CDR3 protein: CASSYSPNYGYTF. The CDR3 DNA reads TGTGCCAGCAGTTACTCCCCTAACTATGGCTACACCTTC.

The chain joins TRBV6-1 to TRBJ2-5, with D possibly being TRBD1 or TRBD2 (6 bases each). V lost 0 bases and J lost 5, with 13 bases in between. The germline V gene encodes CDR1 MNHNS and CDR2 SASEGT. The CDR3 is 15 amino acids. CDR3 protein: CASSEASGAWETQYF. CDR3 sequence (DNA): TGTGCCAGCAGTGAAGCCTCGGGGGCCTGGGAGACCCAGTACTTC.

The chain employs TRBV28 and TRBJ2-3; 9 bases line up with TRBD2. The junction had 5 bases not matched to a gene; V was cut back by 2 bases and J by 8 bases. Germline assignment: CDR1 MDHEN and CDR2 SYDVKM. This CDR3 is built from 14 residues. CDR3 residues: CASSLRAGGGTQYF. The CDR3, as DNA: TGTGCCAGCAGTTTAAGAGCGGGAGGAGGTACGCAGTATTTT.

This clone has just a few counts. The V and J genes are TRBV10-2 and TRBJ2-7, with a possible D match to TRBD1 (5 bases). V shed 6 bases and J shed 4 bases, with 10 bases lying between them. The CDR3 runs 12 residues. CDR1 is WSHSY, CDR2 SAAADI, per germline. The CDR3 region has the DNA TGCGCCAGCAGGGCAGGGCAGTACGAGCAGTACTTC. Residues: CASRAGQYEQYF.